The 7 T cell receptor beta chains in this list originate from one sample, sequenced in a study of cytomegalovirus exposure and HLA in healthy donors (dated by TCRdb to about 2017). Libraries were prepared through the immunoSEQ multiplex PCR assay. A mixture of 60 forward primers for TCR Vbeta segments and 13 reverse primers for TCR Jbeta segments was used in the multiplex PCR. TCRdb provides this immuneACCESS table in a form limited to in-frame rearrangements. Some clones are lacking; in checked studies, under half of them reflect an unresolved V gene, and why the rest are absent is not known. The sample table records about 140,000 clones; around 77% of these occur just once. More than 4.5% of the sample is taken by the ten largest. Sequencing was performed on PBMCs. All receptors come from a woman between 45 and 65 years old in good health and CMV-seronegative.

The genes are TRBV6-6 and TRBJ2-1; 15 bases are a match to TRBD2. The CDR3 has 13 residues. Trimming removed 10 bases from V and 8 bases from J; junction bases left unmatched: 3. CDR1 MNHNY and CDR2 SVGAGI come from the germline V gene (reference sequence). The CDR3 loop is CAIGLAGGDEQFF. The CDR3 DNA sequence: TGTGCCATCGGACTAGCGGGGGGGGATGAGCAGTTCTTC.

The chain has TRBV25-1 and TRBJ2-1, with D unresolved. The ends were cut back, 8 bases at V and 4 bases at J, with 15 bases in the middle. Germline V gene lookup returns CDR1 MGHDK and CDR2 SYGVNS. This CDR3 comprises 14 residues. The chain's CDR3 is CASRSTAPYNEQFF. The CDR3 coding sequence is TGTGCCAGCCGAAGTACAGCTCCTTACAATGAGCAGTTCTTC.

The rearrangement joins TRBV13 to TRBJ2-7; D is perhaps TRBD2 (6 bases). Trimming pared 2 bases from V and 3 bases from J, leaving 8 bases between. Germline loops: CDR1 PRHDT, CDR2 FYEKMQ (reference sequence). The CDR3 has 13 residues. The CDR3 bases are TGTGCCAGCAGCTTAATGGGGGGCTACGAGCAGTACTTC. Residues: CASSLMGGYEQYF.

The rearrangement uses TRBV19 and TRBJ2-2; the match to TRBD1 covers 9 bases. V was clipped by 5 bases and J by 1 base; unmatched bases: 8. Germline values: CDR1 LNHDA, CDR2 SQIVND (reference sequence). The length of the CDR3 is 17 residues. CDR3 nucleotides: TGTGCCAGTAGTGTTGGACAGGGGTACCTGAACACCGGGGAGCTGTTTTTT. As protein: CASSVGQGYLNTGELFF.

The chain couples TRBV27 to TRBJ1-2; 8 nucleotides align to TRBD1. The CDR3 spans 15 residues. V dropped 4 bases and J dropped 4; count of bases not matched to a gene: 8. Germline V CDR1 and CDR2: MNHEY, SMNVEV (reference sequence). As DNA, the CDR3 is TGTGCCAGCAGTTCCAAGGGCAGGGGGCCCTATGGCTACACCTTC. It yields the protein CASSSKGRGPYGYTF.

This chain connects TRBV5-4 to TRBJ2-2; TRBD1 is a possible D gene (6 bases). Germline V lookup: CDR1 SGHNT, CDR2 YYREEE (reference sequence). V dropped 4 bases and J dropped 5 bases, with 15 bases sitting between them. The CDR3 is made up of 15 amino acids. CDR3 nucleotides: TGTGCCAGCAGCACACTACAGGGTCGAACCGGGGAGCTGTTTTTT. Protein product: CASSTLQGRTGELFF.

The rearrangement joins TRBV29-1 to TRBJ2-1; TRBD1 aligns across 8 bases. After removal of 4 bases from V and 1 base from J, the junction contained 3 bases not matched to a gene. The CDR3 length is 14 residues. CDR1 is SQVTM and CDR2 is ANQGSEA in the germline V gene. Here the CDR3 reads CSVARQGSYNEQFF. The CDR3 DNA reads as TGCAGCGTTGCGAGACAGGGGTCCTACAATGAGCAGTTCTTC.